A single sample is the source of the 18 T cell receptor beta chains below, sequenced in a study of T cell responses to AZD1222 COVID-19 vaccine. The assay was immunoSEQ multiplex PCR, and TCRdb's table has in-frame clones only and misses some. The table lists approximately 130,000 clones, under 95% of them singletons. Specimen: peripheral blood, collected on day 0 of AZD1222 vaccination. Receptors originate from an adult in good health.

This chain links TRBV19 with TRBJ1-5; D ambiguous. V dropped 5 bases and J dropped 11 bases, with 16 bases sitting between them. Per the germline V gene, CDR1 is LNHDA and CDR2 is SQIVND (reference sequence). CDR3 size: 13 residues. The CDR3 coding sequence is TGTGCCAGTAGTCCAGGCCGGGGTGCGGCCCAGCATTTT. It codes for CASSPGRGAAQHF.

This clone was seen only once. The chain has TRBV3-1 (or the pseudogene TRBV3-2) and TRBJ1-4; tentatively, D is TRBD1 (5 bases). CDR1 and CDR2 from the germline V gene are LGHDT and YNNKEL (reference sequence). Between the trimmed V and J ends, which lost 2 bases and 8 bases, there was a span of 9 bases. The CDR3 loop spans 13 amino acids. For the CDR3, the DNA is TGTGCCAGCAGCCAACGGGGGAGCGAAAAACTGTTTTTT. Translation: CASSQRGSEKLFF.

The CDR3 reads CASSFNYGRGDEQFF. CDR3 bases: TGTGCCAGCAGCTTTAATTACGGGAGAGGCGATGAGCAGTTCTTC. The chain combines TRBV5-6 with TRBJ2-1; D may be TRBD2 (6 bases). The CDR3 length is 15 residues. V gave up 2 bases and J gave up 8 bases, with 17 bases separating them. CDR1 is SGHDT, CDR2 YYEEEE, per germline.

This rearrangement joins TRBV6-2 or TRBV6-3 to TRBJ1-5; D is ambiguous. CDR3 length equals 12 residues. Trimming removed 1 base from V and 4 bases from J, with 2 bases in between. Germline values: CDR1 MNHEY, CDR2 SVGEGT. Written as DNA, the CDR3 is TGTGCCAGCAGTTACTTTAATCAGCCCCAGCATTTT. Protein sequence: CASSYFNQPQHF.

This chain connects TRBV30 to TRBJ2-3, with unresolved D. CDR3 length: 13 residues. Between the trimmed V and J ends, which lost 0 bases and 5 bases, there was a span of 9 bases. Looked up from germline, CDR1 is GTSNPN and CDR2 is SVGIG (reference sequence). The CDR3 DNA reads as TGTGCCTGGAGTGTTAATTCTGGAGATACGCAGTATTTT. Translated: CAWSVNSGDTQYF.

The chain recombines TRBV5-6 with TRBJ1-2; D unresolved. Looked up from germline, CDR1 is SGHDT and CDR2 is YYEEEE. Trimming took 1 base from V and 8 from J, leaving 18 bases between them. The CDR3 has 15 amino acids. For the CDR3, the DNA is TGTGCCAGCAGCTTGACTCCGGTCTCCACGCGGGGCTACACCTTC. Translated, it gives CASSLTPVSTRGYTF.

As concerns this clone: This sample also contains other DNA sequences that code for the same CDR3. The chain employs TRBV18 and TRBJ1-1; D gene uncertain. The CDR3 runs 13 residues. V lost 3 bases and J 2 bases, leaving 7 bases between the germline ends. The germline V gene encodes CDR1 KGHSH and CDR2 LQKENI. The CDR3, as DNA: TGTGCCAGCTCACCTAGGGTCAACACTGAAGCTTTCTTT. It is translated as CASSPRVNTEAFF.

This chain connects TRBV20-1 to TRBJ1-2; D not certain. CDR1 and CDR2 (germline): DFQATT, SNEGSKA (reference sequence). The CDR3 spans 11 residues. Between the trimmed V and J ends, which lost 0 bases and 2 bases, there was a span of 1 base. The CDR3 DNA sequence: TGCAGTGCTAGAGAGAACTATGGCTACACCTTC. It specifies CSARENYGYTF.

This clone was counted once. This rearrangement joins TRBV3-1 (or the pseudogene TRBV3-2) to TRBJ1-2, with D maybe TRBD1 (6 bases). Trimming took off 4 bases at V and 0 bases at J, with 12 bases between the two ends. CDR3 length: 15 residues. CDR1 is LGHDT and CDR2 is YNNKEL in the germline V gene (reference sequence). The CDR3 bases are TGTGCCAGCAGCCGGATGGACAGCGCTAACTATGGCTACACCTTC. It translates to CASSRMDSANYGYTF.

CDR3 sequence (DNA): TGTGCCAGCAGCCGGGGACAGGGGGCCGCATTTGGAAACACCATATATTTT. This encodes CASSRGQGAAFGNTIYF. The gene calls are TRBV7-9 and TRBJ1-3; 12 bases fit TRBD1. The CDR3 consists of 17 residues. J gave up 3 bases and V 5 bases, and 8 bases lay outside the gene matches. The germline V gene encodes CDR1 SEHNR and CDR2 FQNEAQ (reference sequence).

V gene TRBV27 combines with J gene TRBJ2-6; 9 nucleotides align to TRBD1. The V gene end was trimmed by 5 bases and the J gene end by 2 bases; junction bases not matched to a gene: 13. The CDR3 loop spans 19 amino acids. The germline gives CDR1 MNHEY, CDR2 SMNVEV (reference sequence). The CDR3 reads CASSITTGGTRAGANVLTF. In DNA form, the CDR3 reads TGTGCCAGCAGTATTACAACAGGGGGCACGCGCGCTGGGGCCAACGTCCTGACTTTC. The full variable domain, its missing parts supplied by reference TRBV27 and TRBJ2-6, is EAQVTQNPRYLITVTGKKLTVTCSQNMNHEYMSWYRQDPGLGLRQIYYSMNVEVTDKGDVPEGYKVSRKEKRNFPLILESPSPNQTSLYFCASSITTGGTRAGANVLTFGAGSRLTVL.

The V and J genes are TRBV19 and TRBJ2-2; 10 bases line up with TRBD2. CDR3 length: 16 residues. The J segment lost 6 bases and the V segment lost 4 bases, leaving 8 bases of the junction unmatched. Germline V gene data show CDR1 as LNHDA and CDR2 as SQIVND (reference sequence). DNA of the CDR3: TGTGCCAGTAGTAAGGCTAGCGGGAGCTGGGCCGGGGAGCTGTTTTTT. Protein product: CASSKASGSWAGELFF. Combining the CDR3 with reference TRBV19 and TRBJ2-2 gives the whole variable domain DGGITQSPKYLFRKEGQNVTLSCEQNLNHDAMYWYRQDPGQGLRLIYYSQIVNDFQKGDIAEGYSVSREKKESFPLTVTSAQKNPTAFYLCASSKASGSWAGELFFGEGSRLTVL.

The J gene is TRBJ1-1, the V gene TRBV19; the match to TRBD1 covers 8 bases. The CDR3 is 13 residues long. CDR1 and CDR2 from the germline V gene are LNHDA and SQIVND (reference sequence). V shed 3 bases, J shed 5 bases, and the junction held 2 bases outside the gene matches. This chain's CDR3 is CASSMDRVTEAFF. CDR3 sequence (DNA): TGTGCCAGTAGTATGGACAGGGTTACTGAAGCTTTCTTT.

The rearrangement joins TRBV15 to TRBJ2-1; a possible D gene is TRBD2 (6 bases). With 5 bases removed from V and 9 bases from J, the gap between germline ends came to 17 bases. CDR3 length equals 14 residues. Germline values: CDR1 LNHNV, CDR2 YYDKDF (reference sequence). The CDR3 coding sequence is TGTGCCACCAGCCCCCAGACTAGAGACGGTGAGCAGTTCTTC. Its protein product is CATSPQTRDGEQFF.

Worth noting for this clone: The sample has other DNA sequences that encode this CDR3 too. The V and J genes are TRBV7-9 and TRBJ2-2; D perhaps matches TRBD1 (6 bases). The CDR3 contains 15 residues. Germline values: CDR1 SEHNR, CDR2 FQNEAQ (reference sequence). Trimming took 3 bases from V and 0 from J, leaving 8 bases between them. CDR3 sequence (DNA): TGTGCCAGCAGCTTTCGACAGGCGAACACCGGGGAGCTGTTTTTT. Translation gives CASSFRQANTGELFF.

CDR3 protein: CASSILAGVSSYEQYF. The CDR3 nucleotides are TGTGCCAGTAGTATACTAGCGGGGGTGAGCTCCTACGAGCAGTACTTC. V gene TRBV19 combines with J gene TRBJ2-7; 10 bases map to TRBD2. Trimming took 2 bases from V and 0 from J; bases not matched to a gene: 4. The CDR3 sequence is 16 residues long. Germline CDR1 is LNHDA and CDR2 is SQIVND (reference sequence).

V is TRBV27 and J is TRBJ2-7; the match to TRBD2 covers 7 bases. The CDR3 has 14 amino acids. Germline CDR1 reads MNHEY; CDR2 reads SMNVEV (reference sequence). V was pared by 5 bases and J by 0 bases, with 4 bases of the junction left unmatched. This chain's CDR3 is CASSPWTSSYEQYF. CDR3 nucleotides: TGTGCCAGCAGTCCGTGGACTAGCTCCTACGAGCAGTACTTC.

The chain joins TRBV9 to TRBJ1-1; no clear D. CDR1 and CDR2 from the germline V gene are SGDLS and YYNGEE. The CDR3 runs 14 residues. V gave up 0 bases and J gave up 2 bases, with 8 bases separating them. The CDR3 coding sequence is TGTGCCAGCAGCGTAGACCCAGTAAACACTGAAGCTTTCTTT. It is translated as CASSVDPVNTEAFF.